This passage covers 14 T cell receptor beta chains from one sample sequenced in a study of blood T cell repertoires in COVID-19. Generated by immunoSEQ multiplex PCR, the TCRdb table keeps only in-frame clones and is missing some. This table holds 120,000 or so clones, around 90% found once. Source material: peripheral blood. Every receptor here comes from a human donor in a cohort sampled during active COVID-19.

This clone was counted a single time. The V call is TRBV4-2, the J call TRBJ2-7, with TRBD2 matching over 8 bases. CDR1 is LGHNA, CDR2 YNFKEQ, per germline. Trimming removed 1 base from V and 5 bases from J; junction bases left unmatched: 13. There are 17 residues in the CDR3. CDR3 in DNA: TGTGCCAGCAGCCAAGGCGGGGGGCTAGTGCCCGCCGACGAGCAGTACTTC. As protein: CASSQGGGLVPADEQYF.

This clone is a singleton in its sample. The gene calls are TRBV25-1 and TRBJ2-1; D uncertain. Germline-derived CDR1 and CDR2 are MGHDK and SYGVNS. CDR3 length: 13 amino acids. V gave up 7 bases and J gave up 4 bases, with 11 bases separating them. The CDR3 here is CASTRPGYNEQFF. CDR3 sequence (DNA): TGTGCCAGCACCCGCCCCGGTTACAATGAGCAGTTCTTC. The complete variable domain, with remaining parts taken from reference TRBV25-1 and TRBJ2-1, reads EADIYQTPRYLVIGTGKKITLECSQTMGHDKMYWYQQDPGMELHLIHYSYGVNSTEKGDLSSESTVSRIRTEHFPLTLESARPSHTSQYLCASTRPGYNEQFFGPGTRLTVL.

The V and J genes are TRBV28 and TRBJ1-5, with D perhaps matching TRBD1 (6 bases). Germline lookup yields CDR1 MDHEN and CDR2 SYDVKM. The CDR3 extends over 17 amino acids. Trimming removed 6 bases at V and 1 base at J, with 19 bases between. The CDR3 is CASRPPSYRVSNQPQHF. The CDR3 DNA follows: TGTGCCAGCAGACCGCCGTCCTACAGGGTGAGCAATCAGCCCCAGCATTTT.

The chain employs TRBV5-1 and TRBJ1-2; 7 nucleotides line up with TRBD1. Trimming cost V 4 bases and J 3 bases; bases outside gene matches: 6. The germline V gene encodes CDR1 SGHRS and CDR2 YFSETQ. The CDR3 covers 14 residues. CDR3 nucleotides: TGCGCCAGCAGCGAGACAGGGACCGACTATGGCTACACCTTC. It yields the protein CASSETGTDYGYTF.

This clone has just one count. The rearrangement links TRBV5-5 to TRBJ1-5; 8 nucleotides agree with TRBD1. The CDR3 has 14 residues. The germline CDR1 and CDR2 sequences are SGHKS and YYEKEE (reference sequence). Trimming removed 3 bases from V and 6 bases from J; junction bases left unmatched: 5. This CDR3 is CASSYGQGGQPQHF. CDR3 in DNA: TGTGCCAGCAGCTATGGACAGGGCGGTCAGCCCCAGCATTTT.

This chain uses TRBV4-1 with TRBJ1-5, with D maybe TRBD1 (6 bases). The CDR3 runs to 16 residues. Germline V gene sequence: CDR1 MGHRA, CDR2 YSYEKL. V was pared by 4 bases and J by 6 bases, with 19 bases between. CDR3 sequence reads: CASSLIQTAQGQPQHF. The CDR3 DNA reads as TGCGCCAGCAGCCTCATTCAGACGGCACAGGGTCAGCCCCAGCATTTT.

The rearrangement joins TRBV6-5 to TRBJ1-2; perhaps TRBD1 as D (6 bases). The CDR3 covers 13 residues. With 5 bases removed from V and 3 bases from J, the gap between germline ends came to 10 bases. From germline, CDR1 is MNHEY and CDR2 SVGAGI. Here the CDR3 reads CASSLGADYGYTF. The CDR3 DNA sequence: TGTGCCAGCAGTCTGGGGGCGGACTATGGCTACACCTTC.

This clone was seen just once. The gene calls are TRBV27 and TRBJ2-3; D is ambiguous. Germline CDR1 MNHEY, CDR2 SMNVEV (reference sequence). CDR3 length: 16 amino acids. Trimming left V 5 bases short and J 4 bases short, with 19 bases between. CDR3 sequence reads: CASSPSSRGLADTQYF. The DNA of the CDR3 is TGTGCCAGCAGTCCCAGTTCTCGAGGTTTGGCAGATACGCAGTATTTT.

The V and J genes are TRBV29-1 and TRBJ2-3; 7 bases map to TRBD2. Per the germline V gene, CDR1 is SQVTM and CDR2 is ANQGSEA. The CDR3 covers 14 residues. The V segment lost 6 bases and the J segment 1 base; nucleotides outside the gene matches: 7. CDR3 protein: CSVEPTSRTDTQYF. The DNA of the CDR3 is TGCAGCGTCGAACCGACTAGCCGCACAGATACGCAGTATTTT.

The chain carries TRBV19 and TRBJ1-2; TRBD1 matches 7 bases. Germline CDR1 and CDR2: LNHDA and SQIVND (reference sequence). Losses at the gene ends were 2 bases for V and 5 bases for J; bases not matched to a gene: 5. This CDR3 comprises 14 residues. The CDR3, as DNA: TGTGCCAGTAGTATACAGGGACAGTCGTATGGCTACACCTTC. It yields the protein CASSIQGQSYGYTF.

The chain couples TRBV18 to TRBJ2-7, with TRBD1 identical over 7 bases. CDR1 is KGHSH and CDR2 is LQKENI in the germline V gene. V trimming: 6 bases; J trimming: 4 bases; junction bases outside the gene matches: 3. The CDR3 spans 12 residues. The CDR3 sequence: CASSGDSYEQYF. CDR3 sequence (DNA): TGTGCCAGCTCGGGGGACAGTTACGAGCAGTACTTC.

This chain's CDR3 is CASSHDTQKEKLFF. CDR3 nucleotides: TGTGCCAGCAGTCACGACACGCAGAAAGAAAAACTGTTTTTT. The chain employs TRBV7-9 and TRBJ1-4; D gene unclear. CDR3 size: 14 residues. From germline, CDR1 is SEHNR and CDR2 FQNEAQ (reference sequence). V lost 6 bases to trimming and J lost 8 bases, with 16 bases between them.

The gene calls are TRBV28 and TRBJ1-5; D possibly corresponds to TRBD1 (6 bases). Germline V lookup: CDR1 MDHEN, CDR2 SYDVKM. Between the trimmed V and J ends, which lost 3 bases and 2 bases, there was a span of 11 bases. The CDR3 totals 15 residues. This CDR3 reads CASSFSGGRNQPQHF. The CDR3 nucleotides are TGTGCCAGCAGTTTTTCCGGGGGGCGCAATCAGCCCCAGCATTTT.

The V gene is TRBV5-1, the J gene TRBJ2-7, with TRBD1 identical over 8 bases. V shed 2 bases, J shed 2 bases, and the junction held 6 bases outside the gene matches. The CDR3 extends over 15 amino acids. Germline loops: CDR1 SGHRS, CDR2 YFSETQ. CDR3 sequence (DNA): TGCGCCAGCAGCTTATCCGGGACAGGTCCCTACGAGCAGTACTTC. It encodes CASSLSGTGPYEQYF.